The 20 T cell receptor beta chains in this list originate from one sample, sequenced in a study of T-cell memory formation after mild COVID-19. TCRdb re-analysed the 5' RACE reads in MiXCR, keeping a single row per CDR3 protein. The data hold around 370,000 distinct CDR3 sequences, with roughly 21% observed a single time. The sequenced sample consisted of PBMCs or a T cell subset sorted from them (not recorded which). Receptors were obtained from an adult woman who had mild COVID-19 (a few samples of this study predate the infection). Cell type and time point are not known.

CDR3 sequence: CAISESRDNEQFF. CDR3 sequence (DNA): TGTGCCATCAGTGAGTCGAGGGACAATGAGCAGTTCTTC. The chain couples TRBV10-3 to TRBJ2-1; tentatively, D is TRBD2 (5 bases). Germline assignment: CDR1 ENHRY and CDR2 SYGVKD. Trimming removed 0 bases at V and 5 bases at J, with 5 bases between. The CDR3 is 13 residues long.

This clonotype has ten or more counts. The chain has TRBV7-9 and TRBJ2-3, with D unclear. Germline V gene lookup returns CDR1 SEHNR and CDR2 FQNEAQ (reference sequence). V was clipped by 0 bases and J by 4 bases, with 8 bases between them. The CDR3 spans 14 residues. CDR3 sequence (DNA): TGTGCCAGCAGCTTAGCCGCAGGCGCAGATACGCAGTATTTT. As protein: CASSLAAGADTQYF.

This clonotype appeared a few times. This sequence joins TRBV30 and TRBJ1-2; D uncertain. The germline CDR1 and CDR2 sequences are GTSNPN and SVGIG (reference sequence). V lost 2 bases to trimming and J lost 8 bases, with 9 bases between them. CDR3 length: 11 amino acids. CDR3 coding DNA: TGTGCCTGGAGTACGCCCGTCGGCTACACCTTC. It translates to CAWSTPVGYTF.

In this sample, this clonotype turned up a few times. This chain joins TRBV20-1 and TRBJ1-1; D call uncertain. From germline, CDR1 is DFQATT and CDR2 SNEGSKA (reference sequence). The CDR3 consists of 10 residues. The germline V and J ends were trimmed by 6 bases and 4 bases, with 6 bases remaining between them. The CDR3 protein is CSARATEAFF. In DNA, the CDR3 is TGCAGTGCCCGCGCCACTGAAGCTTTCTTT.

This clonotype was seen only a few times. This rearrangement joins TRBV2 to TRBJ2-1; 7 nucleotides align to TRBD2. Unmatched junction bases numbered 7, after V lost 7 bases and J lost 10 bases. The CDR3 contains 12 residues. Germline V gene sequence: CDR1 SNHLY, CDR2 FYNNEI. The CDR3 nucleotides are TGTGCCAGCAATAGGGACGGGAGGGAGCAGTTCTTC. It yields the protein CASNRDGREQFF. The full variable domain, with the rest looked up from reference TRBV2 and TRBJ2-1, is EPEVTQTPSHQVTQMGQEVILRCVPISNHLYFYWYRQILGQKVEFLVSFYNNEISEKSEIFDDQFSVERPDGSNFTLKIRSTKLEDSAMYFCASNRDGREQFFGPGTRLTVL.

This clonotype came up a few times. This chain connects TRBV29-1 to TRBJ2-2; the D is unclear. In germline, CDR1 is SQVTM, CDR2 ANQGSEA. Between the trimmed V and J ends, which lost 7 bases and 4 bases, there was a span of 7 bases. CDR3 length equals 11 residues. CDR3 nucleotide sequence: TGCAGCGCCGTGGGCACCGGGGAGCTGTTTTTT. Its protein product is CSAVGTGELFF.

This clonotype showed up just a few times. CDR3 nucleotides: TGTGCCAGCGAAAAAAACTCGGACAGGGCTAGCAATCAGCCCCAGCATTTT. Its translation: CASEKNSDRASNQPQHF. The gene calls are TRBV6-1 and TRBJ1-5, with TRBD1 identical over 8 bases. Looked up from germline, CDR1 is MNHNS and CDR2 is SASEGT. Germline trimming cut 8 bases from V and 0 bases from J; bases unmatched to any gene: 12. CDR3 length equals 17 residues.

The chain joins TRBV7-6 to TRBJ2-5, with a tentative D call TRBD2 (5 bases). This CDR3 region has 14 residues. CDR1 SGHVS and CDR2 FNYEAQ come from the germline V gene. V lost 4 bases to trimming and J lost 0 bases, with 9 bases between them. CDR3 DNA sequence: TGTGCCAGCAGCTCGGACTCATACCAAGAGACCCAGTACTTC. It encodes CASSSDSYQETQYF.

The gene calls are TRBV5-4 and TRBJ2-1; D call uncertain. In germline, CDR1 is SGHNT, CDR2 YYREEE (reference sequence). Trimming pared 4 bases from V and 10 bases from J, leaving 12 bases between. This CDR3 is 12 amino acids long. The CDR3 coding sequence is TGTGCCAGCAGCGAAGGGTCATGGGAGCAGTTCTTC. This sequence encodes CASSEGSWEQFF. The full variable domain, rest sourced from reference TRBV5-4 and TRBJ2-1, is ETGVTQSPTHLIKTRGQQVTLRCSSQSGHNTVSWYQQALGQGPQFIFQYYREEENGRGNFPPRFSGLQFPNYSSELNVNALELDDSALYLCASSEGSWEQFFGPGTRLTVL.

This sequence joins TRBV21-1 and TRBJ2-7; TRBD1 is the table's D call and was not checked against the DNA. TRBV21-1 is designated a pseudogene. There are 13 residues in the CDR3. The CDR3 spells CARTGGLDAEQYF. In DNA, the CDR3 is TGTGCCAGGACAGGGGGCCTTGACGCCGAGCAGTACTTC.

The chain couples TRBV20-1 to TRBJ2-7; 9 nucleotides line up with TRBD2. Germline CDR1 and CDR2: DFQATT and SNEGSKA (reference sequence). The CDR3 has 12 residues. J lost 6 bases, V lost 4 bases, and 4 bases had no gene match. In nucleotides, the CDR3 is TGCAGTGCTAAGCGGGAGGTGCTCGAGCAGTACTTC. Translated: CSAKREVLEQYF.

This clonotype was counted only a few times. The CDR3: CASSTGRGFYGYTF. The DNA for the CDR3 is TGTGCCAGCAGTACCGGACGGGGCTTCTATGGCTACACCTTC. The chain has TRBV12-3 or TRBV12-4 and TRBJ1-2; weak D call: TRBD1 (5 bases). The CDR3 contains 14 residues. Trimming took 5 bases from V and 4 from J, leaving 14 bases between them.

This clonotype was observed a handful of times. The V gene is TRBV20-1, the J gene TRBJ2-7; D uncertain. Between the trimmed V and J ends, which lost 6 bases and 3 bases, there was a span of 12 bases. In germline, CDR1 is DFQATT, CDR2 SNEGSKA (reference sequence). This CDR3 has 12 amino acids. The CDR3 reads CSADRLGYEQYF. The CDR3 region has the DNA TGCAGTGCCGATCGGTTAGGCTACGAGCAGTACTTC.

This clonotype has more than one count but fewer than ten. V is TRBV6-6 and J is TRBJ2-5; 13 nucleotides align to TRBD2. Germline V gives CDR1 MNHNY, CDR2 SVGAGI (reference sequence). The CDR3 sequence is 17 residues long. V was clipped by 2 bases and J by 0 bases; unmatched bases: 3. CDR3 in DNA: TGTGCCAGCAGTTACGGGACTAGCGGGAACTACCAAGAGACCCAGTACTTC. Protein: CASSYGTSGNYQETQYF.

The genes are TRBV20-1 and TRBJ1-6; maybe TRBD1 (5 bases). Looked up from germline, CDR1 is DFQATT and CDR2 is SNEGSKA (reference sequence). V lost 3 bases, J lost 8 bases, and 17 bases lay in between. This CDR3 comprises 15 residues. CDR3 nucleotide sequence: TGCAGTGCTAGCGTCCCTGAGGGGTATTATTCACCCCTCCACTTT. Its translation is CSASVPEGYYSPLHF.

This clonotype came up a few times. The chain links TRBV6-2 or TRBV6-3 to TRBJ1-1, with a possible D match to TRBD1 (6 bases). The CDR3 extends over 16 amino acids. The V end lost 4 bases, the J end lost 0 bases, and 15 bases lay between the germline ends. In germline, CDR1 is MNHEY, CDR2 SVGEGT. The CDR3 region has the DNA TGTGCCAGCAGTTTTATGACAGGAAGAGTGAACACTGAAGCTTTCTTT. It codes for CASSFMTGRVNTEAFF.

This rearrangement joins TRBV19 to TRBJ2-2; 7 bases are a match to TRBD1. Trimming at V came to 7 bases and at J to 1 base, leaving 6 bases not matched to a gene. This CDR3 spans 15 amino acids. Germline V gene lookup returns CDR1 LNHDA and CDR2 SQIVND (reference sequence). The CDR3 protein is CASNPRTGNTGELFF. In DNA form, the CDR3 reads TGTGCCAGTAATCCCAGGACAGGGAACACCGGGGAGCTGTTTTTT.

V usage is TRBV12-3 or TRBV12-4 and J usage is TRBJ2-7, with D perhaps matching TRBD2 (5 bases). This CDR3 comprises 15 residues. Trimming removed 3 bases from V and 1 base from J, with 13 bases in between. CDR3 nucleotide sequence: TGTGCCAGCAGTTTCGGCGGAGGAATATCCTACGAGCAGTACTTC. This codes for CASSFGGGISYEQYF.

Notes on this clonotype: The junction departs from germline at one end; a sequencing error may be responsible. The rearrangement joins TRBV7-7 to TRBJ2-7, with 9 bases aligning to TRBD1. This CDR3 is built from 15 residues. Per germline, CDR1 SSHAT and CDR2 FNYEAQ (reference sequence). The CDR3 nucleotides are TGTGCTAGCAGCCCCCGCCAGGGACAGGGTATGATGCAGTACTTC. It specifies CASSPRQGQGMMQYF.

This clonotype was picked up a small number of times. The chain joins TRBV18 to TRBJ2-7; TRBD1 is a possible D gene (5 bases). Germline V gene data show CDR1 as KGHSH and CDR2 as LQKENI. Trimming took off 2 bases at V and 2 bases at J, with 13 bases between the two ends. This CDR3 region has 15 residues. CDR3 nucleotides: TGTGCCAGCTCACCAGACGGACACCTTCCCTACGAGCAGTACTTC. It yields the protein CASSPDGHLPYEQYF.